This is a list of T cell receptor beta chains from one sample in a study of metastatic and nonmetastatic thyroid tumors. TCRdb reprocessed the PCR reads using MiXCR. The table has about 18,000 clones, about 34% seen once. Sequencing input: tumor tissue. Receptors were obtained from a male donor with papillary thyroid cancer or a benign thyroid nodule (not recorded which). Some clones in this sample may be carry-over from other donors' samples. CDR3s include the opening cysteine and the closing phenylalanine or tryptophan. A D gene is named only where the DNA matches it firmly. Only some rows state a clone size, as once, few, many or a class for expanded clones.

d_call	clone_size	j_call	v_call	cdr3_nt	cdr3_aa
TRBD2	medium-sized	TRBJ2-1	TRBV19	TGTGCCAGTAGCGTCCTAGCGGGAGGGCCAAATGAGCAGTTCTTC	CASSVLAGGPNEQFF
NA	NA	TRBJ2-7	TRBV2	TGTGCCAGCACCCCAGCGTGGAGCTCCTACGAGCAGTACTTC	CASTPAWSSYEQYF
TRBD1	NA	TRBJ2-7	TRBV5-1	TGCGCCAGCAGCTCATACCGGGACAGGGCCTCATACGAGCAGTACTTC	CASSSYRDRASYEQYF
NA	many	TRBJ1-4	TRBV14	TGTGCCAGCAGCCAAGACAAGGGAATCCCAACTAATGAAAAACTGTTTTTT	CASSQDKGIPTNEKLFF
NA	few	TRBJ2-7	TRBV6-2/TRBV6-3	TGTGCCAGCAGTTACTCGACCGTGACTTATACCTACGAGCAGTACTTC	CASSYSTVTYTYEQYF
NA	few	TRBJ1-2	TRBV10-3	TGTGCCATCAGCAGCACTGGGGGAGGCTACACCTTC	CAISSTGGGYTF
NA	NA	TRBJ2-7	TRBV2	TGTGCCACCACCTCCGCGACCTACGAGCAGTACTTC	CATTSATYEQYF
NA	NA	TRBJ2-1	TRBV4-1	TGCGCCAGCAGCCTAAGAGGGGAGCAGTTCTTC	CASSLRGEQFF
TRBD1	NA	TRBJ1-1	TRBV20-1	TGCAGTGCTTCCGTGGACAGGCACACTGAAGCTTTCTTT	CSASVDRHTEAFF
TRBD2	many	TRBJ2-2	TRBV27	TGTGCCAGCAGTTTTGGGCCTAGCGGGAGTCGGGGGGAGCTGTTTTTT	CASSFGPSGSRGELFF